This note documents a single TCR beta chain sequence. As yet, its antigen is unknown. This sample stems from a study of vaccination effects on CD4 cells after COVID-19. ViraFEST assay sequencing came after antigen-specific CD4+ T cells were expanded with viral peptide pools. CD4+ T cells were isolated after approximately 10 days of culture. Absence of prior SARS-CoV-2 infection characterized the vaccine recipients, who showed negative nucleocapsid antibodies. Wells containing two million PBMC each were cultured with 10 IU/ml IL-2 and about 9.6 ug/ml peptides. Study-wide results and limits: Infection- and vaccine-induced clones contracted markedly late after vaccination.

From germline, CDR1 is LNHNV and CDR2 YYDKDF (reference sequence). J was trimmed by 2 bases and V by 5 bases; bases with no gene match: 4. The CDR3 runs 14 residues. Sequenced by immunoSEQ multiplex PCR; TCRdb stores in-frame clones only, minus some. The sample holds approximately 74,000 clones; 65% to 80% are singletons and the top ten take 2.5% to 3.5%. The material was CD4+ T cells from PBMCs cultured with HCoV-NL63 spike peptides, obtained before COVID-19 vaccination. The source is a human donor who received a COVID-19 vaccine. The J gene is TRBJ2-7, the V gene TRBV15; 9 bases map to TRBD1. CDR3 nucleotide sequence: TGTGCCACCAGCCGAAGGGACAGGGCCTACGAGCAGTACGTC. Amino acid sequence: CATSRRDRAYEQYV.